This note documents a single T cell receptor beta chain sequence. The antigen is not known. The germline V gene has CDR1 SGHTA and CDR2 FQGNSA. The CDR3 consists of 16 residues. Unmatched junction bases numbered 6, after V lost 4 bases and J lost 6 bases. The sample originates from a study of cytomegalovirus exposure and HLA in healthy donors. The PCR made use of 60 Vbeta and 13 Jbeta primers. Profiled with immunoSEQ multiplex PCR; TCRdb holds only in-frame clones, not every one. The sample has roughly 190,000 clones; roughly four fifths are singletons. Study outcomes and limitations: For most subjects, TCR beta sequences were reported to predict HLA-A and HLA-B alleles with accuracy. Upon later analysis, HLA-associated TCR beta chains proved more clonally expanded than other, equally common chains.

V gene TRBV7-2 combines with J gene TRBJ2-1; 13 bases align to TRBD2. The sequenced sample consisted of PBMCs. This clonotype originated in a woman in her twenties or thirties in good health and CMV-seropositive. The CDR3 DNA reads as TGTGCCAGCAGCTACGGACTAGCGGGAGTGGGCAATGAGCAGTTCTTC. It codes for CASSYGLAGVGNEQFF.